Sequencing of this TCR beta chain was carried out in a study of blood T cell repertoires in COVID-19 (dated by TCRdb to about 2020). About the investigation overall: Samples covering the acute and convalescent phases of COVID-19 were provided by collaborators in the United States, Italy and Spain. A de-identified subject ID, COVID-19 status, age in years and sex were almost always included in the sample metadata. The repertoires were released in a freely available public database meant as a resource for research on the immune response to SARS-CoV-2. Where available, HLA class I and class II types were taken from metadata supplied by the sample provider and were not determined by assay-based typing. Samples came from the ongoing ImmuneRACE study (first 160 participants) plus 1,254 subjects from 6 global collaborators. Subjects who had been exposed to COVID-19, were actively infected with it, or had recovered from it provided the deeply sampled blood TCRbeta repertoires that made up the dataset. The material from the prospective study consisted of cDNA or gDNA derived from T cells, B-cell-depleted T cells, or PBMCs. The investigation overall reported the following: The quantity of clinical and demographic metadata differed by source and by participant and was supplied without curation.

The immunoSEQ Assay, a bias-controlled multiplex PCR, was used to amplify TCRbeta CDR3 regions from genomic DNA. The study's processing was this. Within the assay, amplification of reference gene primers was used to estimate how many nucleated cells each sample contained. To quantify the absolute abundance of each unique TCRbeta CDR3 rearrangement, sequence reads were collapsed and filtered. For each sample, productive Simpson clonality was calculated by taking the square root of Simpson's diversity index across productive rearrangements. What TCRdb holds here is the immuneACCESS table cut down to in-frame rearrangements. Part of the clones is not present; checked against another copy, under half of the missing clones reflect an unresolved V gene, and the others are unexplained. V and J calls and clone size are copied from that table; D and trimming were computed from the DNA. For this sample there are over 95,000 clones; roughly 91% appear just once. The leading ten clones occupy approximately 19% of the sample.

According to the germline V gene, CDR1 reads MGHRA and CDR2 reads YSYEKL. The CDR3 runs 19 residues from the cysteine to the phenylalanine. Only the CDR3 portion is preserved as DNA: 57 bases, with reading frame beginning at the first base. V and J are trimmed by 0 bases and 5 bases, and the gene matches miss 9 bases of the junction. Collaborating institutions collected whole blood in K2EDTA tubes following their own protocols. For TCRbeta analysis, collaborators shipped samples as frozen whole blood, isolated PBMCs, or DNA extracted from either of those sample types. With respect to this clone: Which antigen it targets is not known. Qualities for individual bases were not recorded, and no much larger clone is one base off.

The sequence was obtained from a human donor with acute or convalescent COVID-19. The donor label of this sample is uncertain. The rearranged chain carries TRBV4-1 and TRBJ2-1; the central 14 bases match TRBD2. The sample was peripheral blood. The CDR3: CASSQDSGLAGGDHNEQFF. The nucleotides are TGCGCCAGCAGCCAAGATTCTGGACTAGCGGGGGGCGACCACAATGAGCAGTTCTTC.